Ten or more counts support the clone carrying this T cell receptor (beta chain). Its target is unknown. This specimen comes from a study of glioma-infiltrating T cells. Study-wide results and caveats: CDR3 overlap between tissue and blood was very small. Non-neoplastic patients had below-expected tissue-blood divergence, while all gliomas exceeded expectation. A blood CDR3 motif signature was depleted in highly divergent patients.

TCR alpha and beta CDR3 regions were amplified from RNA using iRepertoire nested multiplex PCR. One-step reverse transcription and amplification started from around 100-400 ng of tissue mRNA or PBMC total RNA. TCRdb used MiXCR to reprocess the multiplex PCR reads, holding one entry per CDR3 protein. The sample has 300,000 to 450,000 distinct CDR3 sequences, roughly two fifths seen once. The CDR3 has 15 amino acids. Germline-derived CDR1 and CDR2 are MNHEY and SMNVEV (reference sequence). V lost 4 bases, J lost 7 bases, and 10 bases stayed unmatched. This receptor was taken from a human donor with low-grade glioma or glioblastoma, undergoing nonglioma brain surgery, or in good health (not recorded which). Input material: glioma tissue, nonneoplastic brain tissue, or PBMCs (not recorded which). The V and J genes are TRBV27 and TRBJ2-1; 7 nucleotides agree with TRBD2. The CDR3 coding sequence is TGTGCCAGCAGTTCCGGACTAGTAGGAATGAATGAGCAGTTCTTC. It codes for CASSSGLVGMNEQFF.